This TCR beta chain was identified during a study of human T cells and chemical hapten exposure. Overall study: Mainly, slight library volume differences in the pool made TCR yields vary.

J lost 7 bases, V lost 5 bases, and 8 bases had no gene match. The CDR3 has 14 residues. CDR1 is MNHNS, CDR2 SASEGT, per germline. As to time point: patch test 3, about 24 weeks after DPC sensitization. The treatment here: therapeutic diphenylcyclopropenone sensitization with weekly scalp DPC. Blood collection took place prior to placing each patch test. This clonotype has ten or more counts. Its antigen is still unknown. Overall study results and limits: Expanded TCRs created a significantly greater count of big CDR3 similarity clusters than controls did.

Individual cDNA molecules had unique molecular identifiers attached to them by the library. TCRdb called the RACE reads again in MiXCR, with one record for every CDR3 protein. The sample shows some 90,000 distinct CDR3 sequences, roughly 10% of them seen only once. This TCR was recovered from a woman in her 30s with alopecia areata. Some clones in this sample may be carry-over from other donors' samples. This material consisted of whole blood, taken in connection with sensitization to the hapten diphenylcyclopropenone (DPC). This chain links TRBV6-1 with TRBJ1-5; 7 bases are a match to TRBD1. In DNA, the CDR3 is TGTGCCAGCAGTCCGACAGGGACTAACCAGCCCCAGCATTTT. Protein sequence: CASSPTGTNQPQHF.